Listed below are T cell receptor beta chains from one sample, sequenced in a study of Ad26.COV2.S vaccination and SARS-CoV-2 variants. The protocol was immunoSEQ multiplex PCR, while the TCRdb copy is restricted to in-frame clones and leaves out a portion. The sample gives roughly 350,000 clones, around 88% of which show up once; roughly a tenth is in the top ten. The specimen was peripheral blood, collected in a trial of Ad26.COV2.S vaccine versus placebo. The receptors derive from a person between 18 and 65 years old who received the Ad26.COV2.S COVID-19 vaccine or a placebo. The CDR3 runs from the conserved cysteine through the conserved F or W. The D gene is left open where the match is weak. Size is stated for part of the rows, as once, few or many counts, or as a class when the clone is expanded.

j_call	d_call	v_call	clone_size	cdr3_nt	cdr3_aa
TRBJ2-7	NA	TRBV5-1	NA	TGCGCCAGCAGCTTTAGGGGGAGCTCCTACGAGCAGTACTTC	CASSFRGSSYEQYF
TRBJ1-3	NA	TRBV5-8	few	TGTGCCAGCAGCTATACAAGGAGCTCTGGAAACACCATATATTTT	CASSYTRSSGNTIYF
TRBJ2-5	NA	TRBV20-1	once	TGCAGTGCTAGTGCCCAAGAGACCCAGTACTTC	CSASAQETQYF
TRBJ2-1	TRBD1	TRBV5-4	NA	TGTGCCAGCAGCGCACCGCCGGGACAGGGGGGAAGCTCCTACAATGAGCAGTTCTTC	CASSAPPGQGGSSYNEQFF
TRBJ1-2	NA	TRBV7-9	NA	TGTGCCAGCAGCTTAGGAACAGGCTTCTATGGCTACACCTTC	CASSLGTGFYGYTF
TRBJ2-7	NA	TRBV24-1	NA	TGTGCCCCCAGGGTCCACCGGGACTCGTCCTACGAGCAGTACTTC	CAPRVHRDSSYEQYF
TRBJ2-6	TRBD1	TRBV24-1	NA	TGTGCCACCAGTGATCCCTCCGGGACAGGGGGCGCTGGGGCCAACGTCCTGACTTTC	CATSDPSGTGGAGANVLTF
TRBJ1-1	NA	TRBV5-1	once	TGCGCCAGCAGCTTGGCCACAGCTAACACTGAAGCTTTCTTT	CASSLATANTEAFF
TRBJ2-5	NA	TRBV24-1	NA	TGTGCCACCAGTGATTTTGTACAGCAAGAGACCCAGTACTTC	CATSDFVQQETQYF
TRBJ1-3	TRBD1	TRBV7-9	NA	TGTGCCAGCACCCAACAGGGGGCGGGTGGAAACACCATATATTTT	CASTQQGAGGNTIYF
TRBJ2-5	NA	TRBV20-1	NA	TGCAGTGCCACACACCAAGAGACCCAGTACTTC	CSATHQETQYF
TRBJ2-3	NA	TRBV9	NA	TGTGCCAGCAGCACAAGGGGAACCGGCACAGATACGCAGTATTTT	CASSTRGTGTDTQYF
TRBJ2-1	TRBD1	TRBV28	NA	TGTGCCAGCAGTTTAGGATATCAGGCAGGGGGAACCCACAATGAGCAGTTCTTC	CASSLGYQAGGTHNEQFF
TRBJ2-5	TRBD2	TRBV7-2	NA	TGTGCCAGCAGTTGGACTAGCGAAGAGACCCAGTACTTC	CASSWTSEETQYF
TRBJ2-1	TRBD2	TRBV5-1	NA	TGCGCCAGCAGCACCGCATATTCTAGCGGGACGAATCTATACAATGAGCAGTTCTTC	CASSTAYSSGTNLYNEQFF
TRBJ2-7	NA	TRBV11-2	NA	TGTGCCAGCAGCCGGAGGGAGCAGTACTTC	CASSRREQYF
TRBJ1-2	NA	TRBV4-2	NA	TGTGCCAGCAGCCAAGTGCAGGCGGGGGGTGGCTACACCTTC	CASSQVQAGGGYTF
TRBJ1-2	TRBD1	TRBV28	NA	TGTGCCAGCAGTCCGACAGGGGCTTATGGCTACACCTTC	CASSPTGAYGYTF
TRBJ2-5	NA	TRBV10-3	NA	TGTGCCATCGCGCAGGGGGAGACCCAGTACTTC	CAIAQGETQYF
TRBJ2-2	TRBD2	TRBV19	once	TGTGCCAGTGCTAGCGGGAGTAACACCGGGGAGCTGTTTTTT	CASASGSNTGELFF
TRBJ2-7	TRBD1	TRBV3-1/TRBV3-2	NA	TGTGCCAGCAGCCAGATTACAGGGGGCCGCCACGAGCAGTACTTC	CASSQITGGRHEQYF
TRBJ1-1	TRBD1	TRBV5-6	NA	TGTGCCAGCAGCTCAGGACAGGGTCGAGCTTTCTTT	CASSSGQGRAFF
TRBJ2-1	TRBD1	TRBV24-1	NA	TGTGCCACCAGTGATCGGACAGGGGTACATGAGCAGTTCTTC	CATSDRTGVHEQFF
TRBJ1-6	NA	TRBV18	once	TGTGCCAGCTCACCACTAGGGTGGAATTCACCCCTCCACTTT	CASSPLGWNSPLHF
TRBJ1-5	NA	TRBV28	NA	TGTGCCAGCAGTCGATTTAGGACAGAAACCAATCAGCCCCAGCATTTT	CASSRFRTETNQPQHF
TRBJ1-1	NA	TRBV5-1	NA	TGCGCCAGCAGCTTGGAGGGGAGGACTGAAGCTTTCTTT	CASSLEGRTEAFF
TRBJ2-6	NA	TRBV3-1/TRBV3-2	NA	TGTGCCAGCAGCCGAATTAGCGGTGGGGTTGGGGCCAACGTCCTGACTTTC	CASSRISGGVGANVLTF
TRBJ1-1	NA	TRBV13	once	TGTGCCAGCAGCTTTTTAACCGGGACATCTGAAGCTTTCTTT	CASSFLTGTSEAFF
TRBJ2-7	NA	TRBV27	NA	TGTGCCAGCAGTTCAGGCGAGCAGTACTTC	CASSSGEQYF
TRBJ2-3	TRBD1	TRBV24-1	NA	TGTGCCACCAGTGCTCCAGCCGGGACAGGGGGTGGGGATACGCAGTATTTT	CATSAPAGTGGGDTQYF
TRBJ2-1	TRBD2	TRBV7-2	NA	TGTGCCAGCAGCATTGGCGCGGGGGGGAATGAGCAGTTCTTC	CASSIGAGGNEQFF
TRBJ1-2	NA	TRBV7-2	NA	TGTGCCAGCACCGAGGGGGACTATGGCTACACCTTC	CASTEGDYGYTF
TRBJ1-6	NA	TRBV7-9	NA	TGTGCCACAGAGACCTCGTATGATTCACCCCTCCACTTT	CATETSYDSPLHF
TRBJ1-6	NA	TRBV7-2	NA	TGTGCCAGCACCGTATGGTCCTATAATTCACCCCTCCACTTT	CASTVWSYNSPLHF
TRBJ2-7	NA	TRBV7-9	NA	TGTGCCAGCAGCCAAGGGGAGTACGAGCAGTACTTC	CASSQGEYEQYF
TRBJ1-4	TRBD1	TRBV24-1	NA	TGTGCCACCAGTGAGGACCGGGACAGGGAAACAACTAATGAAAAACTGTTTTTT	CATSEDRDRETTNEKLFF
TRBJ1-2	NA	TRBV6-5	NA	TGTGCCAGCAGTCCCCCAGGGGACTATGGCTACACCTTC	CASSPPGDYGYTF
TRBJ1-1	NA	TRBV11-3	NA	TGTGCCAGCAGCCGGGGACGAACTGAAGCTTTCTTT	CASSRGRTEAFF
TRBJ1-2	TRBD1	TRBV6-5	NA	TGTGCCAGCAGTTACAGTGGACAGGGGAAAGGCTATGGCTACACCTTC	CASSYSGQGKGYGYTF
TRBJ2-7	TRBD1	TRBV25-1	NA	TGTGCCAGCAGCCTACGGACAGGGGGGTCCTACGAGCAGTACTTC	CASSLRTGGSYEQYF
TRBJ1-1	TRBD1	TRBV5-5	NA	TGTGCCAGCAGTTATGGGACAGGGAGGCGGTACATGAACACTGAAGCTTTCTTT	CASSYGTGRRYMNTEAFF
TRBJ1-6	NA	TRBV19	NA	TGTGCCAGTAACCTCGGGCAAAGGGGCAATTCACCCCTCCACTTT	CASNLGQRGNSPLHF
TRBJ1-5	NA	TRBV28	once	TGTGCCAGCAGTCCCCCGGGACATCAATCGAGCAATCAGCCCCAGCATTTT	CASSPPGHQSSNQPQHF
TRBJ2-2	TRBD1	TRBV7-3	NA	TGTGCCAGCAGCGGGGGACAGGGTACCGGGGAGCTGTTTTTT	CASSGGQGTGELFF
TRBJ1-2	TRBD1	TRBV4-3	once	TGCGCCAGCAGCCAAGCCCTTGACAGGGAGACTTTCTATGGCTACACCTTC	CASSQALDRETFYGYTF
TRBJ2-1	NA	TRBV7-3	NA	TGTGCCAGCAGCTTAATGATAGGGGCCCTAGGGCATGAGCAGTTCTTC	CASSLMIGALGHEQFF
TRBJ1-1	NA	TRBV23-1	NA	TGCGCCAGCAGTCAATCTCGGGGAAGGGTTGAAGCTTTCTTT	CASSQSRGRVEAFF
TRBJ2-1	NA	TRBV5-4	few	TGTGCCAGCAGCTTCACAATGAATGAGCAGTTCTTC	CASSFTMNEQFF
TRBJ1-2	NA	TRBV28	NA	TGTGCCAGCAGTCAGAACAGAGGTCCGGTCTATGGCTACACCTTC	CASSQNRGPVYGYTF
TRBJ2-1	TRBD2	TRBV15	once	TGTGCCACCAGAGCGGTGGGACTAACCATAAACAATGAGCAGTTCTTC	CATRAVGLTINNEQFF
TRBJ1-6	NA	TRBV12-3/TRBV12-4	NA	TGTGCCAGCAGTTCTCTCCGGGATTCACCCCTCCACTTT	CASSSLRDSPLHF
TRBJ1-6	TRBD1	TRBV5-5	once	TGTGCCAGCAGCTCTGGGACAGGGTGGGATAATTCACCCCTCCACTTT	CASSSGTGWDNSPLHF
TRBJ2-7	NA	TRBV4-2	NA	TGTGCCAGCAGCCCGGCCTATGGTAGGTACGAGCAGTACTTC	CASSPAYGRYEQYF
TRBJ1-1	TRBD1	TRBV5-4	NA	TGTGCCAGCAGCTTGGGACAGGGGCAGCCGGCTTTCTTT	CASSLGQGQPAFF
TRBJ1-5	NA	TRBV28	NA	TGTGCCAGCAAAACCACTCGACCCACAGTTGGGAATCAGCCCCAGCATTTT	CASKTTRPTVGNQPQHF
TRBJ2-7	NA	TRBV4-1	NA	TGCGCCAGCAGCCCCGCGTATGGCGCGATCTACGAGCAGTACTTC	CASSPAYGAIYEQYF
TRBJ2-3	TRBD2	TRBV3-1/TRBV3-2	NA	TGTGCCAGCAGCCAAGCGGCGGGGACTAGCGGGACCACAGATACGCAGTATTTT	CASSQAAGTSGTTDTQYF
TRBJ2-5	NA	TRBV27	NA	TGTGCCAGCAGTTTATTTGCTTATGGGGAGACCCAGTACTTC	CASSLFAYGETQYF
TRBJ2-5	TRBD1	TRBV7-2	once	TGTGCCAGCAGCACTAGCCAGGGGGCGGAGACCCAGTACTTC	CASSTSQGAETQYF
TRBJ1-5	NA	TRBV3-1/TRBV3-2	NA	TGTGCCAGCAGCCAAGATACGGGGCGCCGGCATTTT	CASSQDTGRRHF